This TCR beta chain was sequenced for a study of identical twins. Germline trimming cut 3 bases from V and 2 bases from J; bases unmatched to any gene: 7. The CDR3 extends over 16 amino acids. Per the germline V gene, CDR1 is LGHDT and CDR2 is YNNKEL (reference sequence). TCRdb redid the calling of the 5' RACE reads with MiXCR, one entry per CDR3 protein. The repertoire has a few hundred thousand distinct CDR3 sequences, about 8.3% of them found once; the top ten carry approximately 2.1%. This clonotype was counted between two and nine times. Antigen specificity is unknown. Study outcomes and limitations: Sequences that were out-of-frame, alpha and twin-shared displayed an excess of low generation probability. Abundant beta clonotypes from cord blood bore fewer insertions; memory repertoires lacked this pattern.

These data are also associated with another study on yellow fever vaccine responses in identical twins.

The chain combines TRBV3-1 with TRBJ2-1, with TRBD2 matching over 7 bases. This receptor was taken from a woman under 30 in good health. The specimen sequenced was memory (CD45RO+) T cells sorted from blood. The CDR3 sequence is CASSHLGTTTYNEQFF. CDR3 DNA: TGTGCCAGCAGCCATTTGGGGACTACCACCTACAATGAGCAGTTCTTC.